The sequence of this T cell receptor (beta chain) was determined in a study of cytomegalovirus exposure and HLA in healthy donors. Notes on the study in general: Data from an earlier analysis indicated that most TCR beta V segments were productive either about 87% or about 30% of the time. TCR beta V- and J-gene trimming, according to a later analysis, was linked to a missense DCLRE1C variant. The study listed approximately 170 cytomegalovirus-associated TCR beta chains.

With regard to this clone: What it recognizes is unknown.

CDR1 and CDR2 from the germline V gene are SGHVS and FQNEAQ. The ends were cut back, 5 bases at V and 0 bases at J, with 14 bases in the middle. This CDR3 has 17 residues. PCR primers comprised 60 Vbeta and 13 Jbeta primers. The data were produced by immunoSEQ multiplex PCR, yet TCRdb's version contains in-frame clones alone and is incomplete. The sample lists more than 110,000 clones; 70% to 75% were seen once. The chain joins TRBV7-8 to TRBJ1-6; D is possibly TRBD1 (5 bases). The sample comprised PBMCs. The sequence was obtained from a woman aged 40 to 50 in good health and CMV-seronegative. The CDR3 DNA reads TGTGCCAGCAGCCTGGGGGGGTCAAGCTCCTATAATTCACCCCTCCACTTT. Translation gives CASSLGGSSSYNSPLHF.